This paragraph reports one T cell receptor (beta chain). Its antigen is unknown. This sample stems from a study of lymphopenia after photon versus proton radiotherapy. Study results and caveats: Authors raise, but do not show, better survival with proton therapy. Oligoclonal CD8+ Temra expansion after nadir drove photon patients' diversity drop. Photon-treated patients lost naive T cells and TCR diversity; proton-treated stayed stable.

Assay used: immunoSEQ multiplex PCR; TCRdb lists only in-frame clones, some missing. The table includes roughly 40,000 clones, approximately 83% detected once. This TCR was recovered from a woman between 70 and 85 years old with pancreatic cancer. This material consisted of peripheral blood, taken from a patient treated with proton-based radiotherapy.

The CDR3 is CASSLGSSYNEQFF. The CDR3 bases are TGTGCCAGCAGCTTAGGAAGCTCCTACAATGAGCAGTTCTTC. The chain is built from TRBV7-6 and TRBJ2-1, with D unresolved. This CDR3 has 14 amino acids. V shed 1 base and J shed 0 bases, with 4 bases lying between them. Germline CDR1 and CDR2: SGHVS and FNYEAQ.